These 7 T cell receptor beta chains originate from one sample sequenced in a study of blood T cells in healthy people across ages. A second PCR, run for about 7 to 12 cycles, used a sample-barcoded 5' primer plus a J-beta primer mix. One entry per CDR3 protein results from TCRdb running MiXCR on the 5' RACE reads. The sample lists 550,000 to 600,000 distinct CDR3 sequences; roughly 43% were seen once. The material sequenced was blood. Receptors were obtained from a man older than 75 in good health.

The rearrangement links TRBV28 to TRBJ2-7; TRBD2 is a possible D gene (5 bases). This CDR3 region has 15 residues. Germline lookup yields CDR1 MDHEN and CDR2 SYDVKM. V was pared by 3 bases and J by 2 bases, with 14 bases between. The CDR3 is CASSFTASGTYEQYF. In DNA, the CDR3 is TGTGCCAGCAGTTTTACAGCGAGCGGTACCTACGAGCAGTACTTC. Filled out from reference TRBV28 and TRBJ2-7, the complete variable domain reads DVKVTQSSRYLVKRTGEKVFLECVQDMDHENMFWYRQDPGLGLRLIYFSYDVKMKEKGDIPEGYSVSREKKERFSLILESASTNQTSMYLCASSFTASGTYEQYFGPGTRLTVT.

The CDR3 nucleotides read TGCAGACCAACTAGCGGATCCGACAATGAGCAGTTCTTC. It codes for CRPTSGSDNEQFF. The rearrangement uses TRBV20-1 and TRBJ2-1; 8 nucleotides align to TRBD2. The CDR3 sequence is 13 residues long. The germline gives CDR1 DFQATT, CDR2 SNEGSKA (reference sequence).

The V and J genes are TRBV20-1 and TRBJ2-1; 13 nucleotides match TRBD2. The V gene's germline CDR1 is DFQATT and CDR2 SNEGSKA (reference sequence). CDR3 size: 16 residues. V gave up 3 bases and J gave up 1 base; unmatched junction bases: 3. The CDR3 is CSASRTSGSSYNEQFF. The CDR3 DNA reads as TGCAGTGCTAGTAGGACTAGCGGGAGTTCCTACAATGAGCAGTTCTTC.

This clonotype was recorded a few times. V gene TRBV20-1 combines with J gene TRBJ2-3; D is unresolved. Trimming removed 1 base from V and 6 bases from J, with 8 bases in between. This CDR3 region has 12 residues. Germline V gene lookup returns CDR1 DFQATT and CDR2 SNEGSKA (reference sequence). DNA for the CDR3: TGCAGTGCTAGAGTGAGATCCGATACGCAGTATTTT. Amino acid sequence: CSARVRSDTQYF.

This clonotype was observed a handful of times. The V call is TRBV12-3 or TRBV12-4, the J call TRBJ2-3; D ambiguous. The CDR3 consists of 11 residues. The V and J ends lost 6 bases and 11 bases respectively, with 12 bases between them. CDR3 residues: CASSDGWEQYF. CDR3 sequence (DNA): TGTGCCAGCAGCGACGGTTGGGAGCAGTATTTT.

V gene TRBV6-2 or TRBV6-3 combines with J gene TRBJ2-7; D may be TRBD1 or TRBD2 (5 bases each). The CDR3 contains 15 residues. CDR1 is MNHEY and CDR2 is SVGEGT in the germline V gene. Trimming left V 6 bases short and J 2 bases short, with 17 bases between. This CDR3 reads CASSYLLGTPYEQYF. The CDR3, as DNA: TGTGCCAGCAGCTACCTTTTAGGGACCCCCTACGAGCAGTACTTC.

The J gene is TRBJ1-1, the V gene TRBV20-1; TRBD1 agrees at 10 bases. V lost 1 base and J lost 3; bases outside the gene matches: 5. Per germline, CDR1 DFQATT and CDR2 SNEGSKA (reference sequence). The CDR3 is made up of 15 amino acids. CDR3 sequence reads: CSARVAGQGYTEAFF. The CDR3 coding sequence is TGCAGTGCTAGAGTCGCGGGACAGGGGTACACTGAAGCTTTCTTT.